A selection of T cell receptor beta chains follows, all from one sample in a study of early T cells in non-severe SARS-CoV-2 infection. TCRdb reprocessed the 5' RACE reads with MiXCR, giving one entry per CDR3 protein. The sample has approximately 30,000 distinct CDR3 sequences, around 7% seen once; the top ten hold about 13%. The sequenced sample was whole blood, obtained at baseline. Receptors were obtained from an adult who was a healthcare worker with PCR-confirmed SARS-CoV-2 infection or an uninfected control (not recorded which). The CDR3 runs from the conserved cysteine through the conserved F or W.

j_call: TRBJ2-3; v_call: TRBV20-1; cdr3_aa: CSARGGSGSFSDTQYF
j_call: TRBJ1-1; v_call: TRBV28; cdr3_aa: CASSPPMNTEAFF
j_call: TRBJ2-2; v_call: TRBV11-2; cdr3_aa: CASSFFQGGLVGELFF
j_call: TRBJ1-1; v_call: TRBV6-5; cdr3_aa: CASSSGQGQAFF
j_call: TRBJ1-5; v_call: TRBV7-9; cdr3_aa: CASSLHQGGENQPQHF
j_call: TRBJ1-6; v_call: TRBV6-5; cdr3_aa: CASRPGQLYNSPLHF
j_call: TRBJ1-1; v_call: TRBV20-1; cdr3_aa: CSAPRTGAMNTEAFF
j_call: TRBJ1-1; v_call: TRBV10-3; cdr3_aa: CAISESNSPTEAFF
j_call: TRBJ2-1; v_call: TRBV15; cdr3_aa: CATSKGLAGWNEQFF
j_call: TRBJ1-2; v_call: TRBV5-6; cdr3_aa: CASSLVGQSLNYGYTF
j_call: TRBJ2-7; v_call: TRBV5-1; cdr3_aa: CASSPVQVKAYEQYF
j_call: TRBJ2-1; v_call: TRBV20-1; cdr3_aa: CSARTGGSYNEQFF
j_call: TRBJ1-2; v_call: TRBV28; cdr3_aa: CASSLSLGARGYTF
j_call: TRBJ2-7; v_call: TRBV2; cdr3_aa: CASSVQGGYEQYF
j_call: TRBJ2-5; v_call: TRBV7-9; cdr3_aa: CASSLPRETQYF
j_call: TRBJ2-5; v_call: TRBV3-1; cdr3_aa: CASSQETGAKQYF
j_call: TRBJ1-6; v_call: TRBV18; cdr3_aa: CASSAGQYNSPLHF
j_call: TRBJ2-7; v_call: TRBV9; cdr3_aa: CASSVGGQIYEQYF
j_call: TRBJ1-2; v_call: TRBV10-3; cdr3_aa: CAISGQGESYGYTF
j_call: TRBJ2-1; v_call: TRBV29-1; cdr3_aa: CSVENGPDEQFF
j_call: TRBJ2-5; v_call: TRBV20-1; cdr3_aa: CSFYTSTGIGETQYF
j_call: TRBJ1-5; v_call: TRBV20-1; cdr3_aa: CSAIQEGQPQHF
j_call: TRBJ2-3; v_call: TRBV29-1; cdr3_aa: CSAGRTDTQYF
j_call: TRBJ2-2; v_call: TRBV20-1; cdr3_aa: CSARLDRGRELFF